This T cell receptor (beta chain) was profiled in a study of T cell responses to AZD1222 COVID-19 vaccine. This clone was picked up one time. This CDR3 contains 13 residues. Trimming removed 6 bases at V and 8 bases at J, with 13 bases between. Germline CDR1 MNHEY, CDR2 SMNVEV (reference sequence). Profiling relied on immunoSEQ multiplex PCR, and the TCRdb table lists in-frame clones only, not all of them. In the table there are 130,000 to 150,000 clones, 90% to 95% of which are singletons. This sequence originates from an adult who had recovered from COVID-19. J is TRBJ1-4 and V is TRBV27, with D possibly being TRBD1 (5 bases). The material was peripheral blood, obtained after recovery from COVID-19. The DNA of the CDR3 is TGTGCCAGCAGCCCCATCTGGGGGGAAAAACTGTTTTTT. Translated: CASSPIWGEKLFF.